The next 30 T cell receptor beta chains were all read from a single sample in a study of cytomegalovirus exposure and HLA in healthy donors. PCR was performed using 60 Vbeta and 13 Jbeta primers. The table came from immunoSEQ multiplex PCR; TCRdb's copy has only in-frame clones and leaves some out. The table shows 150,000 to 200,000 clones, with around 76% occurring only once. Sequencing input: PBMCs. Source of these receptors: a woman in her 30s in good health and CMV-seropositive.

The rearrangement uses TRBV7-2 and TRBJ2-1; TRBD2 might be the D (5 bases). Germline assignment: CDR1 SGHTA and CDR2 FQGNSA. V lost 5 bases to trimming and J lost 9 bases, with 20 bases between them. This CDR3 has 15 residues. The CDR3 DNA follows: TGTGCCAGCAGCCGTGCGGGTACGGAGACCAGTGAGCAGTTCTTC. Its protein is CASSRAGTETSEQFF.

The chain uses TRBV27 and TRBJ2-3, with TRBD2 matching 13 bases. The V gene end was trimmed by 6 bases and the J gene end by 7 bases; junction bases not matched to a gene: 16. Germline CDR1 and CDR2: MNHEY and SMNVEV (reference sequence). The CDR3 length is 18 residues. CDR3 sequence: CASRTVTSGRGLKNTQYF. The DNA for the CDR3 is TGTGCCAGCAGAACGGTTACTAGCGGGAGGGGGTTGAAAAATACGCAGTATTTT.

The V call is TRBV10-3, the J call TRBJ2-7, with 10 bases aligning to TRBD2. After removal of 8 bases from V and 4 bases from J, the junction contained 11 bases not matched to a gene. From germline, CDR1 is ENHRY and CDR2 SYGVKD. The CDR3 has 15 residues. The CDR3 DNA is TGTGCCATCCAAACCTCACTAGCGGGGCTATACGAGCAGTACTTC. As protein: CAIQTSLAGLYEQYF.

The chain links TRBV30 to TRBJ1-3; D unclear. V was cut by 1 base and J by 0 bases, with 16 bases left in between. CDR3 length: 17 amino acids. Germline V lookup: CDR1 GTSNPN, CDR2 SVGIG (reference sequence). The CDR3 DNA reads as TGTGCCTGGAGTGATCGCCTGAGTGGTAGCTCTGGAAACACCATATATTTT. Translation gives CAWSDRLSGSSGNTIYF.

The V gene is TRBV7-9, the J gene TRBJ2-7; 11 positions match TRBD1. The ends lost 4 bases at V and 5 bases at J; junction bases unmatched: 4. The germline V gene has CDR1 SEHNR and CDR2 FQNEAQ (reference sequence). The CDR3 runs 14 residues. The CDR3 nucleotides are TGTGCCAGCAGCTGGACAGGGGGCGCCGACGAGCAGTACTTC. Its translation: CASSWTGGADEQYF.

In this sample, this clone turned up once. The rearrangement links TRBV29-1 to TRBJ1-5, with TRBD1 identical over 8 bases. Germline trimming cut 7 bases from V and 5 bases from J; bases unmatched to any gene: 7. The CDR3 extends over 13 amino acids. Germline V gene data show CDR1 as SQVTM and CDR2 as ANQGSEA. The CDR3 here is CSALDRGDQPQHF. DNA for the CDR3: TGCAGCGCCTTAGACAGGGGAGATCAGCCCCAGCATTTT.

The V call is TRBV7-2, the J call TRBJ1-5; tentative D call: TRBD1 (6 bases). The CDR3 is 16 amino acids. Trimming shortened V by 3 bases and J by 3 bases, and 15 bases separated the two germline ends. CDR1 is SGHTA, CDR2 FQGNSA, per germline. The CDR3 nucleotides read TGTGCCAGCAGCTTGGGGGCTGGGAGAACCAATCAGCCCCAGCATTTT. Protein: CASSLGAGRTNQPQHF. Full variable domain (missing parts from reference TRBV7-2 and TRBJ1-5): GAGVSQSPSNKVTEKGKDVELRCDPISGHTALYWYRQSLGQGLEFLIYFQGNSAPDKSGLPSDRFSAERTGGSVSTLTIQRTQQEDSAVYLCASSLGAGRTNQPQHFGDGTRLSIL.

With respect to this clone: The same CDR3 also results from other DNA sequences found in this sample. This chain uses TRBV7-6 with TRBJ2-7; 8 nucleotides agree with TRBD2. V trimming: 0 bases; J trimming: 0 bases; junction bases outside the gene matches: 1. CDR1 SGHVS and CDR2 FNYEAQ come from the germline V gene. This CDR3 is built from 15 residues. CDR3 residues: CASSLASGSSYEQYF. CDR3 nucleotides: TGTGCCAGCAGCTTAGCGAGCGGGAGCTCCTACGAGCAGTACTTC.

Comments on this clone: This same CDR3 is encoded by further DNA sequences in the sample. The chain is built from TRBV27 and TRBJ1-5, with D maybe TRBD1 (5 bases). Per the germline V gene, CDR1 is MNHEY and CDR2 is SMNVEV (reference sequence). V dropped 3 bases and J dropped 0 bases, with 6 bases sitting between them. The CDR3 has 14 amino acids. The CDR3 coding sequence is TGTGCCAGCAGTTTGGGGGGTAGCAATCAGCCCCAGCATTTT. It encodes CASSLGGSNQPQHF.

The CDR3 sequence: CASSTPGHWASEAFF. The CDR3 DNA is TGTGCCAGCAGCACCCCGGGACACTGGGCGTCTGAAGCTTTCTTT. The V call is TRBV7-9, the J call TRBJ1-1; D may be TRBD1 (6 bases). The ends were cut back, 5 bases at V and 6 bases at J, with 19 bases in the middle. This CDR3 has 15 amino acids. Per germline, CDR1 SEHNR and CDR2 FQNEAQ (reference sequence).

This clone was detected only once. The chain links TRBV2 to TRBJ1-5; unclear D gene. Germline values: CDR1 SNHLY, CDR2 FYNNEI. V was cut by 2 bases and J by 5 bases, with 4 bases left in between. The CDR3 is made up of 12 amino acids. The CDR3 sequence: CASSERHQPQHF. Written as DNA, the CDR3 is TGTGCCAGCAGTGAACGTCATCAGCCCCAGCATTTT.

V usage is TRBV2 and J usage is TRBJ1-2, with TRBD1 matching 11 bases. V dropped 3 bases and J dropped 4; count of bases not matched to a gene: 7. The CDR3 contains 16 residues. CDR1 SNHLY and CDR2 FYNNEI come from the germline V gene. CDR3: CASSDGGTGGAYGYTF. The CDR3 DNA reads TGTGCCAGCAGTGATGGGGGGACAGGGGGTGCCTATGGCTACACCTTC.

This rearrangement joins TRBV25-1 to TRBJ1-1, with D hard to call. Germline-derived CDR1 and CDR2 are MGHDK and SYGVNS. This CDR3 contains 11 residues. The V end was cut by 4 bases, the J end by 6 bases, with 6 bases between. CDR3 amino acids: CASSVVSEAFF. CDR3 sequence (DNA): TGTGCCAGCAGTGTAGTCTCTGAAGCTTTCTTT.

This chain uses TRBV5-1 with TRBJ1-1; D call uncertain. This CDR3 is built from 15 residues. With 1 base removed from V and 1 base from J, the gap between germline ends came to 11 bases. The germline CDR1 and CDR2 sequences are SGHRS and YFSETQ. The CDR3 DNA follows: TGCGCCAGCAGCTTGAATCCGAGATCGAACACTGAAGCTTTCTTT. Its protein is CASSLNPRSNTEAFF.

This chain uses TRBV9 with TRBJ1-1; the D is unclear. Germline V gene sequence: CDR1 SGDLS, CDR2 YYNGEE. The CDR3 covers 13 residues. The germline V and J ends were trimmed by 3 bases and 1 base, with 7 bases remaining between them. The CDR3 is CASSAEQNTEAFF. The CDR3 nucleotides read TGTGCCAGCAGCGCCGAACAGAACACTGAAGCTTTCTTT.

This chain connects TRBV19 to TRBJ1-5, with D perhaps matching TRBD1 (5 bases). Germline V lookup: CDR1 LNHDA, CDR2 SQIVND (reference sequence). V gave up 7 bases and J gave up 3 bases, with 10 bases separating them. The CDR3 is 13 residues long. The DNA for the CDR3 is TGTGCCAGTATGGGGCAGTTCAATCAGCCCCAGCATTTT. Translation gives CASMGQFNQPQHF.

DNA for the CDR3: TGTGCCAGCAGCCAAGGGGGGGGGACCTACGAGCAGTACTTC. This sequence encodes CASSQGGGTYEQYF. V usage is TRBV28 and J usage is TRBJ2-7; D may be TRBD2 (7 bases). The CDR3 consists of 14 residues. Trimming removed 6 bases from V and 2 bases from J, with 14 bases in between. CDR1 and CDR2 from the germline V gene are MDHEN and SYDVKM.

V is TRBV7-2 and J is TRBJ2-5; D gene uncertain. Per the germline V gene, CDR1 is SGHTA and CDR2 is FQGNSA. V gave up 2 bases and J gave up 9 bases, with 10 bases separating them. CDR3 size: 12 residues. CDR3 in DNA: TGTGCCAGCAGCTTACAGCCTGAGGCCCAGTACTTC. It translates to CASSLQPEAQYF.

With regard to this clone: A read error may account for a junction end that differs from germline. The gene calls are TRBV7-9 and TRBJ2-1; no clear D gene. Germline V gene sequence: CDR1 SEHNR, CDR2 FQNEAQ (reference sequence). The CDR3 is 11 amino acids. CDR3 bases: TGTGCCAGCAGCTCCAACAATGAGCAGTTCTTC. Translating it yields CASSSNNEQFF. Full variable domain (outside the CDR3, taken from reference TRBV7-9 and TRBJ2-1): DTGVSQNPRHKITKRGQNVTFRCDPISEHNRLYWYRQTLGQGPEFLTYFQNEAQLEKSRLLSDRFSAERPKGSFSTLEIQRTEQGDSAMYLCASSSNNEQFFGPGTRLTVL.

CDR3 bases: TGCGCCAGCACCTTCGGGGAGGGCCTGTTCTTC. It specifies CASTFGEGLFF. The J gene is TRBJ2-1, the V gene TRBV5-1, with TRBD2 identical over 7 bases. Germline values: CDR1 SGHRS, CDR2 YFSETQ. The V and J ends lost 6 bases and 15 bases, in that order; junction bases with no gene match: 9. This CDR3 is 11 amino acids long.

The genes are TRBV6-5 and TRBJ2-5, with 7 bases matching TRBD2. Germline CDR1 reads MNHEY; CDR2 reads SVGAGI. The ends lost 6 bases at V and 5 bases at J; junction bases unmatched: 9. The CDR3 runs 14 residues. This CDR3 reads CASSWGRGGETQYF. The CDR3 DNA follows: TGTGCCAGCAGCTGGGGACGGGGAGGGGAGACCCAGTACTTC.

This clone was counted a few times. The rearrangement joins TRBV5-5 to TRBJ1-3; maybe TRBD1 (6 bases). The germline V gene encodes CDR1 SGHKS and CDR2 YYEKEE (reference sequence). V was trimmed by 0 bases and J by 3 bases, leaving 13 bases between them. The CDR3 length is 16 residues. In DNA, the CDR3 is TGTGCCAGCAGCTTGGTGCAGGGGTCCGGTGGAAACACCATATATTTT. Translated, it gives CASSLVQGSGGNTIYF.

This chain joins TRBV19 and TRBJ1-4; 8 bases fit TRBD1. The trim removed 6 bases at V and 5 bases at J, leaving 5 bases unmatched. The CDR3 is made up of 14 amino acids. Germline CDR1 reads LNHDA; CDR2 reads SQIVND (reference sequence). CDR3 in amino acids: CASSRGQGNEKLFF. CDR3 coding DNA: TGTGCCAGTAGCCGAGGACAGGGCAATGAAAAACTGTTTTTT.

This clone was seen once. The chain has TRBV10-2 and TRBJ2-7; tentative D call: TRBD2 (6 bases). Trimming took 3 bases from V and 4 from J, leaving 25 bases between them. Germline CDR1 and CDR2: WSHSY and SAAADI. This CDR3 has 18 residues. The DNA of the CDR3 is TGCGCCAGCAGTGAAGGCAGCGGCTGGGCGGGGAGACTTTACGAGCAGTACTTC. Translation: CASSEGSGWAGRLYEQYF.

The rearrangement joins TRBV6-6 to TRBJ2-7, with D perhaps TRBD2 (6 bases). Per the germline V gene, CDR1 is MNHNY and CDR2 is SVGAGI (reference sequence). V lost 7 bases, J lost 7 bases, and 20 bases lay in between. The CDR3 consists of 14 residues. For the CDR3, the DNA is TGTGCCAGCACCGAGACTAGTCCAGGGAGAGAGCAGTACTTC. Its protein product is CASTETSPGREQYF.

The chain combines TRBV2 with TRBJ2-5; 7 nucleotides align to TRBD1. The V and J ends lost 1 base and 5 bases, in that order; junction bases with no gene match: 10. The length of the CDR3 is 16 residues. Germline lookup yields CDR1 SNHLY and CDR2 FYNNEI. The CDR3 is CASSEGQGDQRETQYF. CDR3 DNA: TGTGCCAGCAGTGAAGGTCAGGGGGACCAGAGGGAGACCCAGTACTTC.

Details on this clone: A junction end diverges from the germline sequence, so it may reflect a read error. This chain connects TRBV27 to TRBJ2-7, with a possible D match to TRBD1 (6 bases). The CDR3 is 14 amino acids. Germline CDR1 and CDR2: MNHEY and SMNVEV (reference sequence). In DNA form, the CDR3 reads TGTGCCAGCAGTGGGACAAGCAGCTCCTACGAACAGTACTTC. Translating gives CASSGTSSSYEQYF.

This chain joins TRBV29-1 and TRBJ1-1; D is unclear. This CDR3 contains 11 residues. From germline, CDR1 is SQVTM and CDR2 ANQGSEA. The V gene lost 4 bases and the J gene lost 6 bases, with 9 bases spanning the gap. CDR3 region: CSVVSVPEAFF. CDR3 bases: TGCAGCGTTGTCAGCGTCCCTGAAGCTTTCTTT. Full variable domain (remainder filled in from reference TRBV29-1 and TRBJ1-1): SAVISQKPSRDICQRGTSLTIQCQVDSQVTMMFWYRQQPGQSLTLIATANQGSEATYESGFVIDKFPISRPNLTFSTLTVSNMSPEDSSIYLCSVVSVPEAFFGQGTRLTVV.

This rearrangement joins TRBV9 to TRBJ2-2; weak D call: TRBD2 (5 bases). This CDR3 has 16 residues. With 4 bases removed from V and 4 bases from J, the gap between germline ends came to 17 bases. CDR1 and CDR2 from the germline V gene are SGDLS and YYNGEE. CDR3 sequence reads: CASSPPSGVATGELFF. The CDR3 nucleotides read TGTGCCAGCAGCCCACCGAGCGGAGTCGCCACCGGGGAGCTGTTTTTT.

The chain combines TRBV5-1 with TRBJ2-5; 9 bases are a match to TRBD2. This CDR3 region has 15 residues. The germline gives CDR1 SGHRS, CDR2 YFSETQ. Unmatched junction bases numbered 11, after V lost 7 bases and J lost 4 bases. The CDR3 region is CASRRTIAGAETQYF. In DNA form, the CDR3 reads TGCGCCAGCCGGCGAACGATAGCGGGGGCAGAGACCCAGTACTTC. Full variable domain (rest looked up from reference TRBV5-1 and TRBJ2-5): KAGVTQTPRYLIKTRGQQVTLSCSPISGHRSVSWYQQTPGQGLQFLFEYFSETQRNKGNFPGRFSGRQFSNSRSEMNVSTLELGDSALYLCASRRTIAGAETQYFGPGTRLLVL.